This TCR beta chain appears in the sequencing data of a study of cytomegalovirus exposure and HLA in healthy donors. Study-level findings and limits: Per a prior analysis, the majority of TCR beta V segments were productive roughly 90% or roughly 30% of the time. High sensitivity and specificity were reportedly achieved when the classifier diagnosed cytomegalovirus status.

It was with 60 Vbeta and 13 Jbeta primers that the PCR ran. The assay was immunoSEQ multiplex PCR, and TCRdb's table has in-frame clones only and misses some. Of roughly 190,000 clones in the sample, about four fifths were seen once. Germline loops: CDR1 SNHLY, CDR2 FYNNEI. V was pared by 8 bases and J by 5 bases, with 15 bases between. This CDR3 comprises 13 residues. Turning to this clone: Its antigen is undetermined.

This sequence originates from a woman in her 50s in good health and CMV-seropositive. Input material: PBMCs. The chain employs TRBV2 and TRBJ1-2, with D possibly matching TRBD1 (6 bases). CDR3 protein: CASGGSGAYGYTF. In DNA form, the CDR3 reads TGTGCCAGCGGGGGTTCAGGGGCGTATGGCTACACCTTC. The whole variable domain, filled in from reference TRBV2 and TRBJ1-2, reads EPEVTQTPSHQVTQMGQEVILRCVPISNHLYFYWYRQILGQKVEFLVSFYNNEISEKSEIFDDQFSVERPDGSNFTLKIRSTKLEDSAMYFCASGGSGAYGYTFGSGTRLTVV.